These T cell receptor beta chains were read from a single sample in a study of response to subunit inactivated influenza vaccine. Via MiXCR, TCRdb re-called the RT-PCR reads, giving one row per CDR3 protein. The sample yields around 520,000 distinct CDR3 sequences, around 25% seen once. The sample consisted of CD4+ T cells sorted from PBMCs, taken 4 to 6 days after vaccination. Receptor source: a man aged 50 or older who received an inactivated influenza vaccine. Both conserved end residues are part of each CDR3.

J gene	V gene	CDR3 protein
TRBJ2-1	TRBV28	CASTPGPQLEQFF
TRBJ1-2	TRBV7-2	CASSWDHRGNYGYTF
TRBJ2-7	TRBV29-1	CSVGTVYEQYF
TRBJ2-1	TRBV6-1	CASREISGNEQFF
TRBJ2-4	TRBV6-2/TRBV6-3	CASSYSSGTSGSKGKNIQYF
TRBJ2-7	TRBV7-9	CASSFTSGLYEQYF
TRBJ1-5	TRBV20-1	CSARTGRDQPQHF
TRBJ2-2	TRBV11-2	CASTAVSTGELFF
TRBJ2-3	TRBV5-1	CASSQGLAVSTDTQYF
TRBJ2-7	TRBV6-1	CASSEGPQGISYEQYF
TRBJ2-4	TRBV5-6	CASSVRIAKNIQYF
TRBJ2-1	TRBV7-3	CASSSSFGGEQFF
TRBJ2-3	TRBV29-1	CSVGTSGGLTDTQYF
TRBJ2-7	TRBV7-2	CASSLNREYEQYF
TRBJ1-5	TRBV27	CASSLLLGGQPQHF
TRBJ1-6	TRBV27	CASTLSYNSPLHF
TRBJ1-6	TRBV25-1	CASSDGVRTPLHF
TRBJ2-4	TRBV20-1	CSARRTTKNIQYF